Sequencing of this T cell receptor beta chain was carried out in a study of OX40 agonist ivuxolimab in advanced cancers. TCRdb's copy holds only in-frame clones and misses some; the assay was immunoSEQ multiplex PCR. The data contain 80,000 to 100,000 clones, roughly nine tenths of them singletons. Looked up from germline, CDR1 is LNHDA and CDR2 is SQIVND (reference sequence). The trim removed 6 bases at V and 0 bases at J, leaving 4 bases unmatched. The CDR3 totals 18 residues. The receptor's source is an adult with an advanced solid tumor such as melanoma, head and neck, liver or kidney cancer. The chain is built from TRBV19 and TRBJ2-2; 16 bases are a match to TRBD2. Sequenced material: CD4+ or CD8+ T cells sorted from blood, taken in a trial of the OX40 agonist ivuxolimab. CDR3 nucleotides: TGTGCCAGTAGGGGACTAGCGGGAGGGTTAACGAACACCGGGGAGCTGTTTTTT. Amino acid sequence: CASRGLAGGLTNTGELFF.